The 19 T cell receptor beta chains below were found in one sample sequenced in a study of blood T cell repertoires in COVID-19. Measured with immunoSEQ multiplex PCR; TCRdb has only the in-frame clones, and not every one. Here the sample spans more than 90,000 clones, 85% being singletons. What was sequenced was peripheral blood. These receptors were taken from a man older than 75 with acute or convalescent COVID-19.

The sample holds a few counts of this clone. The chain recombines TRBV12-3 or TRBV12-4 with TRBJ1-5; D perhaps matches TRBD1 (5 bases). Trimming pared 8 bases from V and 0 bases from J, leaving 8 bases between. This CDR3 contains 13 residues. The CDR3 DNA sequence: TGTGCCAGCGGGGGGTATAGCAATCAGCCCCAGCATTTT. This translates into CASGGYSNQPQHF.

The rearrangement joins TRBV11-3 to TRBJ2-5; 12 nucleotides match TRBD2. This CDR3 has 18 amino acids. J lost 2 bases, V lost 1 base, and 8 bases had no gene match. In germline, CDR1 is SGHNT, CDR2 YENEEA. CDR3 protein: CASSLGLLAGGPQETQYF. In nucleotides, the CDR3 is TGTGCCAGCAGCTTAGGCCTTCTAGCGGGAGGGCCTCAAGAGACCCAGTACTTC.

The V gene is TRBV24-1, the J gene TRBJ1-5; 7 bases are shared with TRBD1. In germline, CDR1 is KGHDR, CDR2 SFDVKD. This CDR3 has 15 amino acids. After removal of 3 bases from V and 4 bases from J, the junction contained 5 bases not matched to a gene. CDR3 residues: CATSDARGENQPQHF. The DNA for the CDR3 is TGTGCCACCAGTGATGCCAGGGGGGAAAATCAGCCCCAGCATTTT.

The chain uses TRBV11-2 and TRBJ2-7, with 12 bases aligning to TRBD2. The trim removed 5 bases at V and 3 bases at J, leaving 8 bases unmatched. CDR3 length: 16 residues. Germline V lookup: CDR1 SGHAT, CDR2 FQNNGV. DNA of the CDR3: TGTGCCAGCAGCCTACTGACTAGCGGGAGTAGCTACGAGCAGTACTTC. Protein product: CASSLLTSGSSYEQYF.

The table lists this clone with a count of one. The V call is TRBV7-3, the J call TRBJ1-4; 8 nucleotides agree with TRBD1. The CDR3 has 15 residues. V lost 4 bases, J lost 3 bases, and 4 bases stayed unmatched. Germline V gives CDR1 SGHTA, CDR2 FQGTGA. CDR3 amino acids: CASSSTGGSNEKLFF. The CDR3 DNA sequence: TGTGCCAGCAGCTCTACAGGGGGATCTAATGAAAAACTGTTTTTT.

DNA of the CDR3: TGTGCCAGCAGCCGAGGGGGTCCGAACACTGAAGCTTTCTTT. Translation: CASSRGGPNTEAFF. J is TRBJ1-1 and V is TRBV3-1 (or the pseudogene TRBV3-2); D perhaps matches TRBD1 (6 bases). CDR1 and CDR2 from the germline V gene are LGHDT and YNNKEL (reference sequence). CDR3 length: 14 amino acids. With 4 bases removed from V and 1 base from J, the gap between germline ends came to 10 bases.

This chain links TRBV7-6 with TRBJ2-1; 11 bases map to TRBD2. V lost 1 base, J lost 2 bases, and 4 bases stayed unmatched. CDR1 is SGHVS and CDR2 is FNYEAQ in the germline V gene. The CDR3 runs 17 residues. CDR3 residues: CASSLVLTSGTYNEQFF. The DNA of the CDR3 is TGTGCCAGCAGCTTAGTCTTGACTAGCGGGACCTACAATGAGCAGTTCTTC. Drawing the rest from reference TRBV7-6 and TRBJ2-1, the complete variable domain is GAGVSQSPRYKVTKRGQDVALRCDPISGHVSLYWYRQALGQGPEFLTYFNYEAQQDKSGLPNDRFSAERPEGSISTLTIQRTEQRDSAMYRCASSLVLTSGTYNEQFFGPGTRLTVL.

The chain links TRBV7-2 to TRBJ1-1, with a possible D match to TRBD1 (6 bases). Between the trimmed V and J ends, which lost 5 bases and 5 bases, there was a span of 18 bases. CDR3 size: 15 residues. CDR1 is SGHTA, CDR2 FQGNSA, per germline. The CDR3 loop is CASSGGGVGRTEAFF. The CDR3 DNA reads as TGTGCCAGCAGCGGAGGGGGGGTAGGTAGGACTGAAGCTTTCTTT.

The rearrangement uses TRBV3-1 (or the pseudogene TRBV3-2) and TRBJ2-4; 8 bases are a match to TRBD1. J gave up 3 bases and V 4 bases, and 8 bases lay outside the gene matches. Germline V CDR1 and CDR2: LGHDT, YNNKEL (reference sequence). This CDR3 spans 16 amino acids. The CDR3 here is CASSPPWGQDKNIQYF. DNA for the CDR3: TGTGCCAGCAGCCCGCCATGGGGACAGGACAAAAACATTCAGTACTTC.

The rearrangement links TRBV28 to TRBJ1-1; unclear D gene. CDR1 is MDHEN, CDR2 SYDVKM, per germline. V lost 5 bases, J lost 2 bases, and 9 bases lay in between. This CDR3 is 13 amino acids long. The CDR3 nucleotides read TGTGCCAGCAGTGAGGGTGACAACACTGAAGCTTTCTTT. Residues: CASSEGDNTEAFF.

J is TRBJ1-1 and V is TRBV19; 8 bases are shared with TRBD1. The length of the CDR3 is 13 residues. V lost 6 bases and J lost 6; bases outside the gene matches: 6. Germline CDR1 is LNHDA and CDR2 is SQIVND (reference sequence). The CDR3 loop is CASRGQGVPEAFF. The CDR3, as DNA: TGTGCCAGTAGAGGACAGGGTGTTCCTGAAGCTTTCTTT.

This clone was seen only a few times. This chain connects TRBV19 to TRBJ2-4; maybe TRBD2 (5 bases). CDR1 and CDR2 (germline): LNHDA, SQIVND (reference sequence). The V end lost 2 bases, the J end lost 6 bases, and 14 bases lay between the germline ends. The CDR3 length is 15 residues. For the CDR3, the DNA is TGTGCCAGTAGTATACTTGCTCCGGGATCAAACATTCAGTACTTC. Translated: CASSILAPGSNIQYF.

As concerns this clone: Its ends do not fully match the called genes, so a read error is possible. V and J are TRBV7-7 and TRBJ2-3; TRBD2 is a possible D gene (6 bases). The CDR3 length is 14 residues. Germline assignment: CDR1 SSHAT and CDR2 FNYEAQ (reference sequence). CDR3 residues: CASSAGLTTDTQYF. The CDR3 region has the DNA TGTGCTAGCAGCGCGGGACTTACCACAGATACGCAGTATTTT.

The V gene is TRBV28, the J gene TRBJ1-5, with D perhaps matching TRBD1 (5 bases). Germline V gene lookup returns CDR1 MDHEN and CDR2 SYDVKM. The CDR3 loop spans 16 amino acids. The ends were cut back, 3 bases at V and 2 bases at J, with 14 bases in the middle. For the CDR3, the DNA is TGTGCCAGCAGTTTTCAGCAGGGTGGACGCAATCAGCCCCAGCATTTT. It is translated as CASSFQQGGRNQPQHF.

This clone was observed a few times. The V call is TRBV27, the J call TRBJ2-1; D is possibly TRBD2 (6 bases). The CDR3 consists of 14 residues. The ends were cut back, 6 bases at V and 6 bases at J, with 15 bases in the middle. CDR1 and CDR2 from the germline V gene are MNHEY and SMNVEV (reference sequence). CDR3: CASSGGVSINEQFF. The CDR3 DNA reads TGTGCCAGCAGCGGCGGGGTTTCCATCAATGAGCAGTTCTTC.

This clone has a handful of counts. The chain recombines TRBV28 with TRBJ1-6; 10 nucleotides match TRBD1. This CDR3 contains 16 residues. The V segment lost 5 bases and the J segment 9 bases; nucleotides outside the gene matches: 10. Germline assignment: CDR1 MDHEN and CDR2 SYDVKM. The CDR3 DNA is TGTGCCAGCAGTCCCGCGGGGACAGGGGTAGGTTCACCCCTCCACTTT. Protein sequence: CASSPAGTGVGSPLHF.

This chain joins TRBV4-3 and TRBJ1-4; D gene ambiguous. Looked up from germline, CDR1 is LGHNA and CDR2 is YSLEER. The CDR3 runs to 15 residues. V dropped 1 base and J dropped 3 bases, with 9 bases sitting between them. The CDR3 protein is CASSQVTGANEKLFF. The CDR3 DNA sequence: TGCGCCAGCAGCCAAGTTACGGGAGCTAATGAAAAACTGTTTTTT.

The V and J genes are TRBV18 and TRBJ1-5; D may be TRBD1 (6 bases). The V end lost 4 bases, the J end lost 5 bases, and 15 bases lay between the germline ends. Germline lookup yields CDR1 KGHSH and CDR2 LQKENI. This CDR3 has 15 residues. CDR3 DNA sequence: TGTGCCAGCTCACTAATACAGGGTAGGGATCAGCCCCAGCATTTT. It encodes CASSLIQGRDQPQHF.

The chain couples TRBV2 to TRBJ2-4; D is undetermined. CDR1 is SNHLY, CDR2 FYNNEI, per germline. The CDR3 spans 13 residues. Trimming left V 7 bases short and J 1 base short, with 8 bases between. This chain's CDR3 is CASMFSAKNIQYF. The DNA for the CDR3 is TGTGCCAGCATGTTCTCGGCCAAAAACATTCAGTACTTC.